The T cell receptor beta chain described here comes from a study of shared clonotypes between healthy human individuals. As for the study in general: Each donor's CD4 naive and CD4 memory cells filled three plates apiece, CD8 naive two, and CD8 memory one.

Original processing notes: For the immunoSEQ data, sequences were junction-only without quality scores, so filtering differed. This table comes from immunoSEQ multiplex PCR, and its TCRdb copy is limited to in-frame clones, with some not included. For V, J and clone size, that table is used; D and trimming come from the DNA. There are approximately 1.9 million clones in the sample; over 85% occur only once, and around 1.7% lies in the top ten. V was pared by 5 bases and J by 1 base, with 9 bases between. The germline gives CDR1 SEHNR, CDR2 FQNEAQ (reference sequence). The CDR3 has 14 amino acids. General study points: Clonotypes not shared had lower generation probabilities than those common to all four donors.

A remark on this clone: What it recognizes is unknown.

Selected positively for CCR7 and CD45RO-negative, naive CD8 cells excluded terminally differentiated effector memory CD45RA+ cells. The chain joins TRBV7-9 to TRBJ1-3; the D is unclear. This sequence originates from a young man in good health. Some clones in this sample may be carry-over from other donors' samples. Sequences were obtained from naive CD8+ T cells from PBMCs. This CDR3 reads CASSPQRSGNTIYF. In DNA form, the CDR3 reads TGTGCCAGCAGCCCGCAGAGGTCTGGAAACACCATATATTTT.